This note documents a single T cell receptor beta chain sequence. What it recognizes is unknown. This sample stems from a study of CD8 T cells in Susac syndrome. Background on the study: When their blood was taken, patients with Susac syndrome were therapy-naive, taking corticosteroids, or taking intravenous immunoglobulin alone. Study-wide points: In Susac syndrome, CD4+ T cell repertoires lacked any clonal expansion.

The CDR3 is 16 amino acids. Trimming took 0 bases from V and 4 from J; bases not matched to a gene: 5. Germline V lookup: CDR1 LNHNV, CDR2 YYDKDF (reference sequence). Sequencing targeted TCR beta in T cells from blood (CD8+ and CD4+). With random hexamers, 0.5 to 1 ug RNA was reverse transcribed. Coverage of TCR beta CDR3 amplification by immunoSEQ multiplex PCR extended to 54 Vbeta and 13 Jbeta. Using its own MiXCR run on the immunoSEQ multiplex PCR reads, TCRdb lists one record per CDR3 protein. The table shows roughly 250,000 distinct CDR3 sequences, with 90% to 96% occurring only once. The sample consisted of CD4+ T cells from PBMCs. This TCR derives from a human donor with Susac syndrome. J is TRBJ1-5 and V is TRBV15, with 8 bases fitting TRBD1. The CDR3 bases are TGTGCCACCAGCAGAGAAAGGACAGGGAGTAATCAGCCCCAGCATTTT. It yields the protein CATSRERTGSNQPQHF. The whole variable domain, filled in from reference TRBV15 and TRBJ1-5, reads DAMVIQNPRYQVTQFGKPVTLSCSQTLNHNVMYWYQQKSSQAPKLLFHYYDKDFNNEADTPDNFQSRRPNTSFCFLDIRSPGLGDTAMYLCATSRERTGSNQPQHFGDGTRLSIL.